These 15 T cell receptor beta chains were all obtained from the same sample, sequenced in a study of CD8 T cells in ankylosing spondylitis. Overall study results and limits: What appeared characteristic of ankylosing spondylitis blood was a TCR beta motif of under 10 highly homologous variants.

TCRdb reprocessed the 5' RACE reads via MiXCR and lists one record per CDR3 protein. This table has a few hundred thousand distinct CDR3 sequences, approximately 7.4% appearing once. The antigens these receptors bind are not known. Sequencing was done on a sample of blood, either unsorted or a sorted T cell fraction (not recorded which). These receptors were taken from a male donor with ankylosing spondylitis.

This chain joins TRBV9 and TRBJ2-5, with 7 bases aligning to TRBD2. V gave up 4 bases and J gave up 5 bases; unmatched junction bases: 5. The CDR3 is 13 residues long. CDR1 SGDLS and CDR2 YYNGEE come from the germline V gene. CDR3 protein: CASSPGGGETQYF. In DNA, the CDR3 is TGTGCCAGCAGCCCCGGGGGAGGGGAGACCCAGTACTTC. Full variable domain (outside the CDR3, taken from reference TRBV9 and TRBJ2-5): DSGVTQTPKHLITATGQRVTLRCSPRSGDLSVYWYQQSLDQGLQFLIQYYNGEERAKGNILERFSAQQFPDLHSELNLSSLELGDSALYFCASSPGGGETQYFGPGTRLLVL.

This clonotype occurred many times. The J gene is TRBJ1-4, the V gene TRBV9; 7 nucleotides agree with TRBD1. J gave up 8 bases and V 4 bases, and 5 bases lay outside the gene matches. The CDR3 extends over 13 amino acids. Germline values: CDR1 SGDLS, CDR2 YYNGEE. This CDR3 is CASSRGRIEKLFF. The CDR3 coding sequence is TGTGCCAGCAGCAGGGGGCGCATAGAAAAACTGTTTTTT.

V usage is TRBV6-5 and J usage is TRBJ2-1; TRBD2 aligns across 14 bases. Looked up from germline, CDR1 is MNHEY and CDR2 is SVGAGI. This CDR3 comprises 19 residues. The trim removed 4 bases at V and 0 bases at J, leaving 8 bases unmatched. The CDR3 is CASSLRLAGGPGSYNEQFF. DNA of the CDR3: TGTGCCAGCAGTTTGAGACTAGCGGGAGGGCCGGGCTCCTACAATGAGCAGTTCTTC.

Many counts were recorded for this clonotype. V usage is TRBV7-6 and J usage is TRBJ1-2; 9 bases are shared with TRBD1. V shed 5 bases and J 7 bases; nucleotides not matched to a gene: 17. The germline CDR1 and CDR2 sequences are SGHVS and FNYEAQ. This CDR3 is 17 amino acids long. This CDR3 reads CASSPRPGTGSRGGYTF. Written as DNA, the CDR3 is TGTGCCAGCAGCCCGCGTCCCGGGACAGGGTCAAGGGGTGGCTACACCTTC. The variable domain in full, with the rest retrieved from reference TRBV7-6 and TRBJ1-2, is GAGVSQSPRYKVTKRGQDVALRCDPISGHVSLYWYRQALGQGPEFLTYFNYEAQQDKSGLPNDRFSAERPEGSISTLTIQRTEQRDSAMYRCASSPRPGTGSRGGYTFGSGTRLTVV.

This clonotype was recorded many times. This chain joins TRBV6-2 or TRBV6-3 and TRBJ2-1, with 8 bases identical to TRBD2. The CDR3 is made up of 14 amino acids. With 8 bases clipped from V and 3 bases from J, the junction kept 6 bases outside the gene matches. Per the germline V gene, CDR1 is MNHEY and CDR2 is SVGEGT. The CDR3 protein is CASGLAGIYNEQFF. In DNA, the CDR3 is TGTGCCAGCGGCTTAGCGGGGATCTACAATGAGCAGTTCTTC.

This clonotype has ten or more counts. The chain combines TRBV3-1 with TRBJ2-3, with D perhaps matching TRBD2 (6 bases). Between the trimmed V and J ends, which lost 6 bases and 1 base, there was a span of 17 bases. Germline V gene data show CDR1 as LGHDT and CDR2 as YNNKEL (reference sequence). This CDR3 has 16 amino acids. CDR3 sequence: CASRPFPGLRTDTQYF. The CDR3 bases are TGTGCCAGCAGGCCTTTCCCGGGACTCCGCACAGATACGCAGTATTTT.

This clonotype has a count of ten or more. The V and J genes are TRBV5-1 and TRBJ2-1; D is unresolved. CDR1 is SGHRS and CDR2 is YFSETQ in the germline V gene. Trimming took 0 bases from V and 0 from J, leaving 7 bases between them. The CDR3 runs to 15 residues. The CDR3 sequence is CASSLEWVSYNEQFF. DNA of the CDR3: TGCGCCAGCAGCTTGGAGTGGGTCTCCTACAATGAGCAGTTCTTC.

This chain connects TRBV23-1 to TRBJ1-5; D is ambiguous. TRBV23-1 has ORF status, its function being uncertain. The CDR3 totals 16 residues. Trimming removed 0 bases at V and 7 bases at J, with 16 bases between. DNA for the CDR3: TGCGCCAGCAGTCAATCGGCCTCAGCGGCCAACCAGCCCCAGCATTTT. It codes for CASSQSASAANQPQHF.

This chain connects TRBV6-1 to TRBJ2-2, with D perhaps matching TRBD1 (5 bases). The CDR3 is 17 amino acids. V shed 3 bases and J shed 1 base, with 15 bases lying between them. CDR1 is MNHNS, CDR2 SASEGT, per germline. CDR3 loop: CASSDPMGLLNTGELFF. The CDR3 DNA reads TGTGCCAGCAGTGATCCCATGGGGCTTCTGAACACCGGGGAGCTGTTTTTT.

This clonotype was recorded at least ten times. The gene calls are TRBV25-1 and TRBJ1-2; 7 bases are shared with TRBD1. The length of the CDR3 is 14 residues. Germline V lookup: CDR1 MGHDK, CDR2 SYGVNS. The trim removed 5 bases at V and 6 bases at J, leaving 9 bases unmatched. CDR3 nucleotide sequence: TGTGCCAGCAGTTGGGGGACAGACCCTCATGGCTACACCTTC. Protein product: CASSWGTDPHGYTF.

This clonotype has a count of ten or more. The chain combines TRBV20-1 with TRBJ2-2, with no clear D. Trimming pared 3 bases from V and 0 bases from J, leaving 11 bases between. CDR3 length: 15 residues. Germline CDR1 is DFQATT and CDR2 is SNEGSKA (reference sequence). The CDR3 region is CSASRLPSNTGELFF. In DNA, the CDR3 is TGCAGTGCTAGCCGGCTACCTTCGAACACCGGGGAGCTGTTTTTT.

Ten or more counts support this clonotype. This chain uses TRBV7-9 with TRBJ2-3; TRBD2 aligns across 8 bases. This CDR3 is 14 amino acids long. Germline V lookup: CDR1 SEHNR, CDR2 FQNEAQ (reference sequence). V gave up 5 bases and J gave up 5 bases; unmatched junction bases: 6. This CDR3 is CASSQREMGDTQYF. The DNA of the CDR3 is TGTGCCAGCAGCCAGCGGGAGATGGGAGATACGCAGTATTTT.

This clonotype was counted at least ten times. Mismatch with germline at one junction end may stem from a read error. The chain is built from TRBV27 and TRBJ2-3; D remains unclear. Germline loops: CDR1 MNHEY, CDR2 SMNVEV (reference sequence). The CDR3 extends over 11 amino acids. CDR3 amino acids: CASGLTDTQYF. CDR3 bases: TGTGCCAGCGGTTTGACAGATACGCAGTATTTT.

This clonotype turned up a few times. The rearrangement links TRBV30 to TRBJ2-1; D remains ambiguous. Germline assignment: CDR1 GTSNPN and CDR2 SVGIG (reference sequence). The CDR3 covers 12 residues. V lost 0 bases and J lost 7, with 7 bases in between. The CDR3 DNA is TGTGCCTGGAGTGTTTTAGGGAATGAGCAGTTCTTC. It translates to CAWSVLGNEQFF. Variable domain in full (rest from reference TRBV30 and TRBJ2-1): SQTIHQWPATLVQPVGSPLSLECTVEGTSNPNLYWYRQAAGRGLQLLFYSVGIGQISSEVPQNLSASRPQDRQFILSSKKLLLSDSGFYLCAWSVLGNEQFFGPGTRLTVL.

This clonotype has at least ten counts. V gene TRBV12-5 combines with J gene TRBJ2-2; 7 positions agree with TRBD2. CDR1 and CDR2 from the germline V gene are LGHNT and FRNRAP. The J segment lost 2 bases and the V segment lost 8 bases, leaving 8 bases of the junction unmatched. This CDR3 is built from 15 residues. In DNA form, the CDR3 reads TGTGCTAGTTCCCTCTGGGAGGGAAACACCGGGGAGCTGTTTTTT. It encodes CASSLWEGNTGELFF.